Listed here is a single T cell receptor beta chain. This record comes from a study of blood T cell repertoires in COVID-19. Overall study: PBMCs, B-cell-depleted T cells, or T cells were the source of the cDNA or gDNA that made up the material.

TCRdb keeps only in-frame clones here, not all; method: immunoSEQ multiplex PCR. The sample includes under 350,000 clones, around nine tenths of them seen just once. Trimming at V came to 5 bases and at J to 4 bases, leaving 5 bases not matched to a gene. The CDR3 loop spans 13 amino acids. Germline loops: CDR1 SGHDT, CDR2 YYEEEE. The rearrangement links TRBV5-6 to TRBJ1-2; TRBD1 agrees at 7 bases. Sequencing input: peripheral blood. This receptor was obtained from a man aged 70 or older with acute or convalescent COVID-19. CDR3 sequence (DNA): TGTGCCAGCAGTCAGGACAGGCTCTATGGCTACACCTTC. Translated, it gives CASSQDRLYGYTF.